The 7 T cell receptor beta chains presented below share a single source sample, sequenced in a study of spatial heterogeneity in lung cancer (dated by TCRdb to about 2019). General findings and caveats noted by the study authors: The tumor nonsynonymous mutation count correlated with the number of expanded alpha and beta TCRs within the tumor.

These TCRs' antigens remain unknown. The library was obtained by 5' RACE. The sequencing machine was a NextSeq 500. The public reads were reprocessed in TCRdb via fastp at Q25 and MiXCR, keeping in-frame beta chains. Rows merge per CDR3 protein into single entries with the most common DNA and genes. Across this sample there are about 7,900 distinct CDR3 sequences, with around 7% seen only once. Of the sample, 15% to 20% falls within the top ten clones. The sample's time point, from its label and the paper: sample taken at primary tumor resection. Sample: lung tumor tissue, taken at surgery. The receptors originated from a female donor with early-stage non-small cell lung cancer.

Ten or more counts support this clonotype. Since the library was made to target alpha chains, this beta chain is a stray read and its abundance is not meaningful. The CDR3 coding sequence is TGCGCCAGCAGCTTGGGAACCGGGACTAGCAGCCAAGAGACCCAGTACTTC. It encodes CASSLGTGTSSQETQYF. The chain links TRBV5-1 to TRBJ2-5; 9 bases line up with TRBD2. Losses at the gene ends were 0 bases for V and 1 base for J; bases not matched to a gene: 7. Germline-derived CDR1 and CDR2 are SGHRS and YFSETQ. CDR3 size: 17 residues.

In its sample, this clonotype was seen many times. Because this beta chain is a stray read in a library intended to capture alpha chains, its abundance should not be given much weight. The chain combines TRBV27 with TRBJ1-5; D unclear. Germline V gene sequence: CDR1 MNHEY, CDR2 SMNVEV (reference sequence). The V end was cut by 6 bases, the J end by 0 bases, with 6 bases between. The CDR3 consists of 13 residues. CDR3 amino acids: CASSHDSNQPQHF. As DNA, the CDR3 is TGTGCCAGCAGCCACGATAGCAATCAGCCCCAGCATTTT.

This clonotype showed up many times. This beta chain turned up in a library designed for alpha chains; as an off-target read, its abundance says little. V and J are TRBV28 and TRBJ1-6, with D possibly matching TRBD1 (6 bases). Germline CDR1 and CDR2: MDHEN and SYDVKM. There are 17 residues in the CDR3. The V end was cut by 2 bases, the J end by 4 bases, with 15 bases between. For the CDR3, the DNA is TGTGCCAGCAGTTTAGGAGGGGGGGGCGGTTATAATTCACCCCTCCACTTT. This codes for CASSLGGGGGYNSPLHF.

This clonotype was recorded at least ten times. The size of this beta chain means little, since it is a stray read in a library made for alpha chains. This chain joins TRBV12-2 and TRBJ2-7. TRBV12-2 counts as a pseudogene. The length of the CDR3 is 13 residues. The CDR3 here is CASRRHYSYEQYF. In DNA, the CDR3 is TGTGCAAGTCGCCGCCACTACTCCTACGAGCAGTACTTC.

Judged by abundance, this clonotype is medium-sized. This beta chain is an off-target read within a library intended for alpha chains, so its frequency means little. The rearrangement links TRBV19 to TRBJ1-2, with unresolved D. Germline-derived CDR1 and CDR2 are LNHDA and SQIVND (reference sequence). The length of the CDR3 is 12 residues. Trimming removed 6 bases from V and 4 bases from J, with 9 bases in between. The CDR3 DNA reads as TGTGCCAGTAGCGAGACCCTCTATGGCTACACCTTC. This gives the protein CASSETLYGYTF.

On this clonotype: The library was designed around alpha chains, so this beta chain is a stray read whose abundance carries little weight. The chain recombines TRBV20-1 with TRBJ2-7; TRBD2 matches at 7 bases. The CDR3 extends over 13 amino acids. Unmatched junction bases numbered 5, after V lost 1 base and J lost 5 bases. The germline V gene has CDR1 DFQATT and CDR2 SNEGSKA (reference sequence). DNA for the CDR3: TGCAGTGCTAGAGGTGGGCGGGAGAACGAGCAGTACTTC. Protein product: CSARGGRENEQYF.

This clonotype is categorized as medium-sized. Since the library was made to target alpha chains, this beta chain is a stray read and its abundance is not meaningful. This chain links TRBV10-3 with TRBJ2-2; D perhaps matches TRBD2 (6 bases). Trimming removed 5 bases from V and 1 base from J, with 14 bases in between. Germline CDR1 reads ENHRY; CDR2 reads SYGVKD. The CDR3 loop spans 16 amino acids. The CDR3 DNA reads TGTGCCATCAGTCCCTTGGGGGGATTGAACACCGGGGAGCTGTTTTTT. It is translated as CAISPLGGLNTGELFF.